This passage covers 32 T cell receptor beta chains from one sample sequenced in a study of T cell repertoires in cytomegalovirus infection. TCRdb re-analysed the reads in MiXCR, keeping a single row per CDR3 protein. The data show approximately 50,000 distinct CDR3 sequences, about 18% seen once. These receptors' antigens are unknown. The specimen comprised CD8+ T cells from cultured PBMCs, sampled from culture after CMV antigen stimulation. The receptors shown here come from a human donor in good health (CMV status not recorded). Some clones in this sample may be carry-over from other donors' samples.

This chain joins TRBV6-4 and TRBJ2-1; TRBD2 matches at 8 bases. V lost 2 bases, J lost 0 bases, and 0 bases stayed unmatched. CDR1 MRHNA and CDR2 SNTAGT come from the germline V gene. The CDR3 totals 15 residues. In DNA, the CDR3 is TGTGCCAGCAGTGACACTAGCGGCTCCTACAATGAGCAGTTCTTC. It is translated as CASSDTSGSYNEQFF.

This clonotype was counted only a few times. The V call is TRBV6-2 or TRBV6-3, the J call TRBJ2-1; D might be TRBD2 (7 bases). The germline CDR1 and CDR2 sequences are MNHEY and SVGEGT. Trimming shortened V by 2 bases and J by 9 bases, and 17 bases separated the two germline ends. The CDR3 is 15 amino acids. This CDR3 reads CASSYTSARGSEQFF. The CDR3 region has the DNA TGTGCCAGCAGTTACACTAGCGCGAGGGGGAGTGAGCAGTTCTTC.

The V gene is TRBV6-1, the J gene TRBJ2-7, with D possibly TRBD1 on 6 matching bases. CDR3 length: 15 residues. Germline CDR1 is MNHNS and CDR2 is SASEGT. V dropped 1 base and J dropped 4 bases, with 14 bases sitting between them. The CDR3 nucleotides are TGTGCCAGCAGTGAAGGGCCAGGGGCAGGGTACGAGCAGTACTTC. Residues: CASSEGPGAGYEQYF.

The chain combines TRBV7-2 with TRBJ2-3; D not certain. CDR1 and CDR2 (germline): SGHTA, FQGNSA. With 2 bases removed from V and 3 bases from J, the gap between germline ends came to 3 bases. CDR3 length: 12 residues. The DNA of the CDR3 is TGTGCCAGCAGCTTAAAGACAGATACGCAGTATTTT. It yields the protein CASSLKTDTQYF.

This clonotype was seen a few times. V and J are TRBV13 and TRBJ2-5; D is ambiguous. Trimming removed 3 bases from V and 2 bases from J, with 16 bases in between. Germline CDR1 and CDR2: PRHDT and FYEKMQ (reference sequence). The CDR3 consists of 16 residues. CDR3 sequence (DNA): TGTGCCAGCAGCTTGGATCGGGCCTCGGCTCAAGAGACCCAGTACTTC. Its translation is CASSLDRASAQETQYF.

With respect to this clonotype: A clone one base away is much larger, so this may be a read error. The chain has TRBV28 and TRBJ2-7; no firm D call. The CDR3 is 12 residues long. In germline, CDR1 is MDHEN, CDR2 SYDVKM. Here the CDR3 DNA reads TGTGCCAGCAGTTTATGGCCGGACGAGCAGCACTTC. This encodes CASSLWPDEQHF. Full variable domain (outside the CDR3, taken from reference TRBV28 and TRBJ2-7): DVKVTQSSRYLVKRTGEKVFLECVQDMDHENMFWYRQDPGLGLRLIYFSYDVKMKEKGDIPEGYSVSREKKERFSLILESASTNQTSMYLCASSLWPDEQHFGPGTRLTVT.

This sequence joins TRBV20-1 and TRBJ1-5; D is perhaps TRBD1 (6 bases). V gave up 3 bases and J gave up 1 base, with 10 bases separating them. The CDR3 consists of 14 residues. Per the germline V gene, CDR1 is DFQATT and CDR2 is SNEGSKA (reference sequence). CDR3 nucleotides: TGCAGTGCTAGCAGGGGTATAAGCAATCAGCCCCAGCATTTT. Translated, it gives CSASRGISNQPQHF.

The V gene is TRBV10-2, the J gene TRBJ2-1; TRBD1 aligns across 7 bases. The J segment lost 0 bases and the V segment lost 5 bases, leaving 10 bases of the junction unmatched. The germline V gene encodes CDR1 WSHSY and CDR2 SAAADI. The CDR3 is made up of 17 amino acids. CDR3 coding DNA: TGCGCCAGCAGTCAGACAGGGTGGCGGAGCTCCTACAATGAGCAGTTCTTC. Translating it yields CASSQTGWRSSYNEQFF.

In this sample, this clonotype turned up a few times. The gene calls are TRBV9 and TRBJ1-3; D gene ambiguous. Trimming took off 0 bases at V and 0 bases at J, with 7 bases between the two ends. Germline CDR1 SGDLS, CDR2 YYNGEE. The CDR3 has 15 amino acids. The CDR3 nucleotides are TGTGCCAGCAGCGTAGATGGGTCCTCTGGAAACACCATATATTTT. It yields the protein CASSVDGSSGNTIYF. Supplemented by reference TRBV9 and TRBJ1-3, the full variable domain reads DSGVTQTPKHLITATGQRVTLRCSPRSGDLSVYWYQQSLDQGLQFLIQYYNGEERAKGNILERFSAQQFPDLHSELNLSSLELGDSALYFCASSVDGSSGNTIYFGEGSWLTVV.

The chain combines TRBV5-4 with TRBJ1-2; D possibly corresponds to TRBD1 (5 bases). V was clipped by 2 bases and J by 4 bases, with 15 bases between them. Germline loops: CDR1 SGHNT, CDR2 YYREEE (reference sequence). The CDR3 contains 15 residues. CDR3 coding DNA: TGTGCCAGCAGCTTCCCCCGAGGGGAGACCTATGGCTACACCTTC. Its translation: CASSFPRGETYGYTF.

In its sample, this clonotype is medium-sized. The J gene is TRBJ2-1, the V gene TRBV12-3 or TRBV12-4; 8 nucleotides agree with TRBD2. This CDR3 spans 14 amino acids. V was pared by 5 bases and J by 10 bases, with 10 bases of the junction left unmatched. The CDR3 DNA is TGTGCCAGCAGTCCGGGACTAGGACTTAACGAGCAGTTCTTC. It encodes CASSPGLGLNEQFF.

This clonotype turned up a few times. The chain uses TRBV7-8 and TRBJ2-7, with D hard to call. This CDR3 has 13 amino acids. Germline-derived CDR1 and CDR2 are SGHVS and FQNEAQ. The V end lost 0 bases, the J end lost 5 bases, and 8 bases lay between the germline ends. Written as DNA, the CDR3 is TGTGCCAGCAGCTTAGCCTGGAGCAACGAGCAGTACTTC. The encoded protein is CASSLAWSNEQYF. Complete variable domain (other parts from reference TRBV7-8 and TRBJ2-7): GAGVSQSPRYKVAKRGQDVALRCDPISGHVSLFWYQQALGQGPEFLTYFQNEAQLDKSGLPSDRFFAERPEGSVSTLKIQRTQQEDSAVYLCASSLAWSNEQYFGPGTRLTVT.

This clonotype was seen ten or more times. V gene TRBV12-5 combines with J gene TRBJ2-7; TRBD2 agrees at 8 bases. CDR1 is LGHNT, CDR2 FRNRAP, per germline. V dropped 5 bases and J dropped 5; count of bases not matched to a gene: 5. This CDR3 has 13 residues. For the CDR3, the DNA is TGTGCTAGTGGTCCCAGCGGGGGTAACGAGCAGTACTTC. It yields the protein CASGPSGGNEQYF.

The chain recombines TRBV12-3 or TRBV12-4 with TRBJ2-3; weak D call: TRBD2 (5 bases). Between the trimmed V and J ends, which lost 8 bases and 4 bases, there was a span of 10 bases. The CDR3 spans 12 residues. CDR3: CASLRAPDTQYF. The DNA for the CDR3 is TGTGCCAGCCTGAGGGCCCCAGATACGCAGTATTTT.

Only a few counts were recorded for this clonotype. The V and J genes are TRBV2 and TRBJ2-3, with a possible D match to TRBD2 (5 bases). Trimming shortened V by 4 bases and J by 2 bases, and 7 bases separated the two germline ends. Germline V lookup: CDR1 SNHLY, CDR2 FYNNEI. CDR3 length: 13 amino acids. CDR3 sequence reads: CASSARDTDTQYF. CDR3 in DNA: TGTGCCAGCAGTGCCCGGGACACAGATACGCAGTATTTT.

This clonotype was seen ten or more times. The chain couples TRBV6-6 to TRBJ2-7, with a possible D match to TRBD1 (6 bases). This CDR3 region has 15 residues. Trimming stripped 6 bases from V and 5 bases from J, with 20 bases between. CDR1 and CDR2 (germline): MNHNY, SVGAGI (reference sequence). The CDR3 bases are TGTGCCAGCAGCCTTGGGGGCAGGTCCGGAAACGAGCAGTACTTC. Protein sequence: CASSLGGRSGNEQYF.

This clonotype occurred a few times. CDR3 nucleotides: TGTGCCAGCAGCTCTCCTCGCGAGCAGTTCTTC. This sequence encodes CASSSPREQFF. The chain recombines TRBV7-8 with TRBJ2-1; D is unresolved. This CDR3 has 11 residues. The V end was cut by 4 bases, the J end by 10 bases, with 8 bases between. Germline CDR1 and CDR2: SGHVS and FQNEAQ.

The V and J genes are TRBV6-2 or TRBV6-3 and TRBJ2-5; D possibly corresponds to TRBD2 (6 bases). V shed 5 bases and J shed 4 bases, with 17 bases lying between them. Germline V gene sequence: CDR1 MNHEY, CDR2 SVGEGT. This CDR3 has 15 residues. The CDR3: CASSASSEGGETQYF. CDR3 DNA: TGTGCCAGCAGTGCATCTAGCGAGGGTGGAGAGACCCAGTACTTC.

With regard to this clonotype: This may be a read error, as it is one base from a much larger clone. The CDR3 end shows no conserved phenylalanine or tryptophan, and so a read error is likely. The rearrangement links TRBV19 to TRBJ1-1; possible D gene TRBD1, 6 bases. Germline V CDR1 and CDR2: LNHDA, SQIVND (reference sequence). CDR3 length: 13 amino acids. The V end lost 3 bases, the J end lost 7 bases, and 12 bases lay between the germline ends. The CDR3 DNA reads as TGTGCCAGTAGTATTCCAGGGGAGAGTGAAGCTTTCCTT. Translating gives CASSIPGESEAFL.

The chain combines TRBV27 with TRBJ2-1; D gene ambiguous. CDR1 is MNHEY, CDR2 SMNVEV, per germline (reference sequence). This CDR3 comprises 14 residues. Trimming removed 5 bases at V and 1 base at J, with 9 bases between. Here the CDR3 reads CASSLKPSYNEQFF. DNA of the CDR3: TGTGCCAGCAGTCTCAAACCTTCCTACAATGAGCAGTTCTTC.

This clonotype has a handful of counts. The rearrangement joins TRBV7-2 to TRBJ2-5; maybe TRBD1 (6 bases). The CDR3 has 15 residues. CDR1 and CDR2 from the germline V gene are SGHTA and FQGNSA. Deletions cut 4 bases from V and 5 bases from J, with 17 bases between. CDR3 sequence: CASSSFAGVRETQYF. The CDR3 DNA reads TGTGCCAGCAGCTCTTTCGCAGGGGTACGTGAGACCCAGTACTTC.

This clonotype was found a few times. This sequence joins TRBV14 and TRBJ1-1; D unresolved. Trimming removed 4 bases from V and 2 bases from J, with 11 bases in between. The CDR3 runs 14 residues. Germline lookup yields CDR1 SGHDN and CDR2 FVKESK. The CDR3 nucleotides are TGTGCCAGCAGCCCCCGGTATCTCAACACTGAAGCTTTCTTT. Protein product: CASSPRYLNTEAFF.

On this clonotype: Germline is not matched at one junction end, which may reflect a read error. This chain's CDR3 is CASSVAAWTSVETQYF. CDR3 sequence (DNA): TGTGCCAGCAGCGTAGCTGCTTGGACTAGCGTAGAGACCCAGTACTTC. This chain links TRBV7-2 with TRBJ2-5; 9 bases map to TRBD2. This CDR3 region has 16 residues. Germline assignment: CDR1 SGHTA and CDR2 FQGNSA.

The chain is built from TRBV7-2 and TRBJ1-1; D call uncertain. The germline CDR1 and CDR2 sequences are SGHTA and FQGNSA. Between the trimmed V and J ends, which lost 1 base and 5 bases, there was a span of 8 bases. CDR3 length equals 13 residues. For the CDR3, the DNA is TGTGCCAGCAGCTTAGGTTCGATAACTGAAGCTTTCTTT. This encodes CASSLGSITEAFF. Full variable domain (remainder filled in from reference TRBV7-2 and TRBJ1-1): GAGVSQSPSNKVTEKGKDVELRCDPISGHTALYWYRQSLGQGLEFLIYFQGNSAPDKSGLPSDRFSAERTGGSVSTLTIQRTQQEDSAVYLCASSLGSITEAFFGQGTRLTVV.

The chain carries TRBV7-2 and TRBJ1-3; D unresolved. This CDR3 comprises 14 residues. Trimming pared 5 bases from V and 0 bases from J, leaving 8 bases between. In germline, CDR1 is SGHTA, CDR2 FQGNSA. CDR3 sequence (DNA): TGTGCCAGCAGCCGCGGTAGCTCTGGAAACACCATATATTTT. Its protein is CASSRGSSGNTIYF.

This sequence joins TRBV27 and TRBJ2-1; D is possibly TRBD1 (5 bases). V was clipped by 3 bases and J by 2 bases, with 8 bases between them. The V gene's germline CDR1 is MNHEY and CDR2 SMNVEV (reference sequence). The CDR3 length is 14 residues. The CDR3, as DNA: TGTGCCAGCAGTTTCAGGGAAACCTACAATGAGCAGTTCTTC. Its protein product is CASSFRETYNEQFF.

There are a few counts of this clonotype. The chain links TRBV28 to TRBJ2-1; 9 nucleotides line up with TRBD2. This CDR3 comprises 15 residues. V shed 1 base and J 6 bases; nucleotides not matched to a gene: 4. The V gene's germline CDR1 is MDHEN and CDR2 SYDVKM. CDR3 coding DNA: TGTGCCAGCAGTTTATTTAGCGGGAGTCCCAATGAGCAGTTCTTC. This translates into CASSLFSGSPNEQFF.

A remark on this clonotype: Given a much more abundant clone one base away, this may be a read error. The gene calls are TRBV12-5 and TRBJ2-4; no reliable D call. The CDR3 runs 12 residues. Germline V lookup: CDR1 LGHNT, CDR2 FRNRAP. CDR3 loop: CASGLGTNSQYF. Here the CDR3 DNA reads TGTGCTAGTGGTTTGGGAACAAACAGTCAGTACTTC.

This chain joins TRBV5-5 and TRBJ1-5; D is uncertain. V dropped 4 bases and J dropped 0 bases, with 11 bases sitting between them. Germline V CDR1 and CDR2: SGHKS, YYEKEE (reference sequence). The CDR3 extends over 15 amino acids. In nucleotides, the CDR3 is TGTGCCAGCAGCCCGGGAGGCCATAGCAATCAGCCCCAGCATTTT. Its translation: CASSPGGHSNQPQHF.

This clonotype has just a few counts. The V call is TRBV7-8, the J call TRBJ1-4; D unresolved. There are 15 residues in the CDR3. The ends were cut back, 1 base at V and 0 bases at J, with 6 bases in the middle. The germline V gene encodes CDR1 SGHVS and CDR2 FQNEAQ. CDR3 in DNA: TGTGCCAGCAGCTTAGGACGGACAACTAATGAAAAACTGTTTTTT. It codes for CASSLGRTTNEKLFF.

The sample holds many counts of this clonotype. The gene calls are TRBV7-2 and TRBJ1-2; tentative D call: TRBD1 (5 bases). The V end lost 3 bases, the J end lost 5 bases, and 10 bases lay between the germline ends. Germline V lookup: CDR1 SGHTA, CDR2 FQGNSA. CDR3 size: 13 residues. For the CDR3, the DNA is TGTGCCAGCAGCTTGGGAGGGGTGTATGGCTACACCTTC. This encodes CASSLGGVYGYTF. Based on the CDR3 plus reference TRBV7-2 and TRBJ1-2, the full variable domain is GAGVSQSPSNKVTEKGKDVELRCDPISGHTALYWYRQSLGQGLEFLIYFQGNSAPDKSGLPSDRFSAERTGGSVSTLTIQRTQQEDSAVYLCASSLGGVYGYTFGSGTRLTVV.

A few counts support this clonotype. Written as DNA, the CDR3 is TGTGCCAGCAGCTTAGCCCGCGGACAGGGGACAGATACGCAGTATTTT. Translated, it gives CASSLARGQGTDTQYF. This rearrangement joins TRBV7-3 to TRBJ2-3, with 9 bases lining up with TRBD1. V trimming: 2 bases; J trimming: 3 bases; junction bases outside the gene matches: 6. Germline assignment: CDR1 SGHTA and CDR2 FQGTGA. The CDR3 runs to 16 residues.